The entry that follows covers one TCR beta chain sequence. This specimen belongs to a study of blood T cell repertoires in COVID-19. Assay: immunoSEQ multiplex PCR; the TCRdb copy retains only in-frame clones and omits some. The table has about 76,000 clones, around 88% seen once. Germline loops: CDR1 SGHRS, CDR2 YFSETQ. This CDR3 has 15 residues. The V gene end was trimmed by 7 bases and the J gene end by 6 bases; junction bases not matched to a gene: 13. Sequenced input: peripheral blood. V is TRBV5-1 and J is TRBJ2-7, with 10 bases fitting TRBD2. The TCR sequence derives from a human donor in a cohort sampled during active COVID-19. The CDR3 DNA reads TGCGCCAGCCAAACTCGGCCGGGACTAGCGACCGAGCAGTACTTC. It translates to CASQTRPGLATEQYF.